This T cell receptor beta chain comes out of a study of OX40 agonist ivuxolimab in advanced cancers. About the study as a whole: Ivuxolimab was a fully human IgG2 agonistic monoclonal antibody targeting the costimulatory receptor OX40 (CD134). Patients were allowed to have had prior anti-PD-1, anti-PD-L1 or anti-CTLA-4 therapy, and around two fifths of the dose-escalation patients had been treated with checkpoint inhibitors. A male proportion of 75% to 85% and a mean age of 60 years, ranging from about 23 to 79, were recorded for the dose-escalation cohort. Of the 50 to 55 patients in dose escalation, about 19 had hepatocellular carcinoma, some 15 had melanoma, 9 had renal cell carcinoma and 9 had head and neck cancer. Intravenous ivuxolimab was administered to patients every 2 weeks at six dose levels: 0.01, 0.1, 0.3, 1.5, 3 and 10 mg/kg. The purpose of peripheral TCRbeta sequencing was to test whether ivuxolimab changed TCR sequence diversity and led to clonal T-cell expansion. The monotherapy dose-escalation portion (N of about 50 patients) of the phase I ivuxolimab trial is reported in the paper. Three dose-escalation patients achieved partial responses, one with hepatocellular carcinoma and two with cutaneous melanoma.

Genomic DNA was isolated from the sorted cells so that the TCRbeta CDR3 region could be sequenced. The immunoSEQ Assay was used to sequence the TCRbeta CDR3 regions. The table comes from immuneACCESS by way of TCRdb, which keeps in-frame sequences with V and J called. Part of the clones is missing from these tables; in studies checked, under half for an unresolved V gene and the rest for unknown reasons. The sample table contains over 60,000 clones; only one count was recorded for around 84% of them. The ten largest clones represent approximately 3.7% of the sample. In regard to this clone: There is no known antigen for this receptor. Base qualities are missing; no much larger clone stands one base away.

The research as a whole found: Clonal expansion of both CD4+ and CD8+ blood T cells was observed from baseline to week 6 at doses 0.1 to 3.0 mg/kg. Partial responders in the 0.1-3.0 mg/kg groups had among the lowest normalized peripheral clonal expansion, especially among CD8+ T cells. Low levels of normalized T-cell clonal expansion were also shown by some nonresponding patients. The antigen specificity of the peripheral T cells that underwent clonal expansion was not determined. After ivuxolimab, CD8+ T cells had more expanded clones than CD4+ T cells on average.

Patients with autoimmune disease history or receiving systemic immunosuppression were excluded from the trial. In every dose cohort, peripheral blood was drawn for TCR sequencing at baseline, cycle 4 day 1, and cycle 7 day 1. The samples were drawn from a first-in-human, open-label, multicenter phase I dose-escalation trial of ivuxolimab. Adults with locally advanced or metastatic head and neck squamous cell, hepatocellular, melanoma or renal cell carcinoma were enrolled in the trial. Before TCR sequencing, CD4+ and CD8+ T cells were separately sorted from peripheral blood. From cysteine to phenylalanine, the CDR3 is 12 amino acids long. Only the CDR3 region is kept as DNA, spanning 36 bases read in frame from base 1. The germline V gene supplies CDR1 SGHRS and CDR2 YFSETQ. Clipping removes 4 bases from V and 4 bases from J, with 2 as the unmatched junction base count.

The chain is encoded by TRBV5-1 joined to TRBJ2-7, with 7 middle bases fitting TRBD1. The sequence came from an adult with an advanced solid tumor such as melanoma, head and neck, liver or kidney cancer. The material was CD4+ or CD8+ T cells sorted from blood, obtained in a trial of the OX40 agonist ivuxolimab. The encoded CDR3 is CASSQQGYEQYF. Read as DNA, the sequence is TGCGCCAGCAGCCAACAGGGGTACGAGCAGTACTTC. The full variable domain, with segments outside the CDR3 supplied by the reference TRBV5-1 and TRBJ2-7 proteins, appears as KAGVTQTPRYLIKTRGQQVTLSCSPISGHRSVSWYQQTPGQGLQFLFEYFSETQRNKGNFPGRFSGRQFSNSRSEMNVSTLELGDSALYLCASSQQGYEQYFGPGTRLTVT.